Sequencing of this TCR beta chain was carried out in a study of control samples from healthy donors and cancer patients. This CDR3 spans 14 amino acids. With 4 bases clipped from V and 7 bases from J, the junction kept 0 bases outside the gene matches. Germline V gene sequence: CDR1 MNHEY, CDR2 SMNVEV (reference sequence). The protocol was immunoSEQ multiplex PCR, while the TCRdb copy is restricted to in-frame clones and leaves out a portion. The data show about 83,000 clones, roughly nine tenths seen once. The TCR sequence derives from a man aged 45-65 years in good health. Material for sequencing was blood. This chain connects TRBV27 to TRBJ1-6; 11 nucleotides agree with TRBD1. CDR3 amino acids: CASSWTGGNSPLHF. CDR3 coding DNA: TGTGCCAGCAGTTGGACAGGGGGCAATTCACCCCTCCACTTT.